A selection of T cell receptor beta chains follows, all from one sample in a study of T cells in localized non-small cell lung cancer. Assay used: immunoSEQ multiplex PCR; TCRdb lists only in-frame clones, some missing. Of roughly 39,000 clones in the sample, about 91% were seen once. Specimen: PBMCs, collected before any cancer treatment. The source of these receptors is a woman aged 40 to 75 with stage II lung adenocarcinoma. CDR3s include the opening cysteine and the closing phenylalanine or tryptophan. A D gene is named only where the DNA matches it firmly. Clone sizes are given selectively: once, few, many, or a class where the clone is expanded.

D gene	V gene	J gene	CDR3 length	clone size	CDR3 DNA	CDR3 protein
TRBD1	TRBV5-6	TRBJ1-1	13	-	TGTGCCAGCGACAGGGGCCCGAACACTGAAGCTTTCTTT	CASDRGPNTEAFF
-	TRBV7-2	TRBJ1-1	14	-	TGTGCCAGCAGCTTTGGGGCCATGAACACTGAAGCTTTCTTT	CASSFGAMNTEAFF
TRBD1	TRBV10-3	TRBJ1-1	15	-	TGTGCCATCAGGCCGCTGACAGGGGCAAAGACTGAAGCTTTCTTT	CAIRPLTGAKTEAFF
-	TRBV2	TRBJ2-4	14	-	TGTGCCAGCACCTCGGGGTTAATTGGGAACATTCAGTACTTC	CASTSGLIGNIQYF
TRBD1	TRBV28	TRBJ1-5	15	-	TGTGCCAGCAGTTTAGTGAGAGGGGGCCCTCAGCCCCAGCATTTT	CASSLVRGGPQPQHF
-	TRBV7-9	TRBJ1-2	12	-	TGTGCCAGCAGCTTAGAGTTCTATGGCTACACCTTC	CASSLEFYGYTF
-	TRBV5-8	TRBJ2-2	17	-	TGTGCCAGCAGCTTGGGCCAGGGACTCCCTAACACCGGGGAGCTGTTTTTT	CASSLGQGLPNTGELFF
-	TRBV2	TRBJ2-1	15	-	TGTGCCAGCAGTCCGCCCCTTAGGGCCTACAATGAGCAGTTCTTC	CASSPPLRAYNEQFF
TRBD1	TRBV5-6	TRBJ2-7	18	-	TGTGCCAGCAGCTTGCCGACAACCCCCCGGGACAGGGGGTACGAGCAGTACTTC	CASSLPTTPRDRGYEQYF
-	TRBV5-1	TRBJ2-7	14	-	TGCGCCAGCAGCTTGGGGGGTCAGGGGCACGAGCAGTACTTC	CASSLGGQGHEQYF
-	TRBV2	TRBJ1-1	16	-	TGTGCCAGCAGCGGTTTAGGGGACTACATGAACACTGAAGCTTTCTTT	CASSGLGDYMNTEAFF
-	TRBV2	TRBJ1-1	15	-	TGTGCCAGCAGCCCCTTCGCCCGGGGGAACACTGAAGCTTTCTTT	CASSPFARGNTEAFF
-	TRBV6-5	TRBJ2-7	14	-	TGTGCCAGCAGTTATGGCAGGCCCTCTGGCGAGCAGTACTTC	CASSYGRPSGEQYF
-	TRBV5-1	TRBJ1-1	13	-	TGCGCCAGCAGCGCCGAGGTGAACACTGAAGCTTTCTTT	CASSAEVNTEAFF
TRBD2	TRBV7-9	TRBJ2-7	14	-	TGTGCCAGCAGTTCCACGGGGGGGTCCTACGAGCAGTACTTC	CASSSTGGSYEQYF
-	TRBV5-1	TRBJ2-2	16	-	TGCGCCAGCAGCTGGGGATTGGACAAACCCACCGGGGAGCTGTTTTTT	CASSWGLDKPTGELFF
-	TRBV28	TRBJ2-1	16	-	TGTGCCAGCAGTTCCCCGTCCCTTCTGATAGTTGACCGCCAGTTCTTC	CASSSPSLLIVDRQFF
-	TRBV2	TRBJ2-7	13	-	TGTGCCAGCATAGGAGACTTCTCCTACGAGCAGTACTTC	CASIGDFSYEQYF
TRBD1	TRBV28	TRBJ2-1	16	-	TGTGCCAGCAGTTTACCCACCGGGACAGGGGTGAATGAGCAGTTCTTC	CASSLPTGTGVNEQFF
TRBD1	TRBV9	TRBJ2-5	18	-	TGTGCCAGCAGCGTAGTAGGGACGGGACAGAGATACCAAGAGACCCAGTACTTC	CASSVVGTGQRYQETQYF
TRBD1	TRBV28	TRBJ2-7	14	once	TGTGCCAGCAGCCGGACAGGGCTGTCCTACGAGCAGTACTTC	CASSRTGLSYEQYF
-	TRBV6-5	TRBJ1-6	14	-	TGTGCCAGCAGCCGCGGAGGGTGGAATTCACCCCTCCACTTT	CASSRGGWNSPLHF
TRBD1	TRBV6-5	TRBJ1-1	15	-	TGTGCCAGCAGTTACTCAACAGGGGGCAACGCTGAAGCTTTCTTT	CASSYSTGGNAEAFF
TRBD2	TRBV2	TRBJ2-2	14	-	TGTGCCAGCAGTGAACCGGGGGGGTCCGGGGAGCTGTTTTTT	CASSEPGGSGELFF
-	TRBV19	TRBJ1-2	15	-	TGTGCCAGTAGTACCCGGGACTTTTTAGGGGATGGCTACACCTTC	CASSTRDFLGDGYTF
-	TRBV29-1	TRBJ2-7	15	-	TGCAGCGTTGAGGACAGTGGGTATGGATCCTACGAGCAGTACTTC	CSVEDSGYGSYEQYF
-	TRBV2	TRBJ1-1	12	-	TGTGCCAGCAGTGCCAGGGGCACTGAAGCTTTCTTT	CASSARGTEAFF
-	TRBV2	TRBJ2-1	12	-	TGTGCCAGCAGGGGTTTATACAATGAGCAGTTCTTC	CASRGLYNEQFF
-	TRBV28	TRBJ1-5	15	-	TGTGCCAGCAGTTTAATGAAACTGAATGTAGAGCCCCAGCATTTT	CASSLMKLNVEPQHF
TRBD2	TRBV4-2	TRBJ2-5	17	-	TGTGCCAGCAGCCCAGGTACTAGCGGGAGGGCCTCAGAGACCCAGTACTTC	CASSPGTSGRASETQYF
-	TRBV11-2	TRBJ1-4	15	-	TGTGCCAGCAGCAAAAGGGGGACCCTTAGTGAAAAACTGTTTTTT	CASSKRGTLSEKLFF
TRBD1	TRBV28	TRBJ2-7	16	-	TGTGCCAGCAGATCCCTTGGGGACAGCTCCTCCTACGAGCAGTACTTC	CASRSLGDSSSYEQYF
TRBD1	TRBV10-2	TRBJ1-5	13	-	TGCGCCAGCAAGCCAGGGGGCTTTCAGCCCCAGCATTTT	CASKPGGFQPQHF
TRBD2	TRBV25-1	TRBJ2-3	14	-	TGTGCCAGCAGTACCGGACTAGCGGGAGGTACGCAGTATTTT	CASSTGLAGGTQYF
-	TRBV9	TRBJ1-2	12	-	TGTGCCAGCAGCGTAGTTAGTGGCGGCTACACCTTC	CASSVVSGGYTF
-	TRBV4-1	TRBJ2-5	15	-	TGCGCCAGCAGCCTCCGAATGGAGAGCCAAGAGACCCAGTACTTC	CASSLRMESQETQYF
-	TRBV19	TRBJ1-1	13	once	TGTGCCAGTAGTATTTCGGGGAACACTGAAGCTTTCTTT	CASSISGNTEAFF
-	TRBV21-1	TRBJ2-1	16	-	TGTGCCAGCAGCCCCCAAACTAGCGGGAGCCCCAATGAGCAGTTCTTC	CASSPQTSGSPNEQFF
TRBD1	TRBV9	TRBJ1-1	13	-	TGTGCCAGCAGCGTACAGGGGGCCGCTGAAGCTTTCTTT	CASSVQGAAEAFF
TRBD1	TRBV5-1	TRBJ1-1	15	once	TGCGCCAGCAGCTTGGCGACAGGGATTGCCGGAGGCGCTTTCTTT	CASSLATGIAGGAFF
TRBD2	TRBV2	TRBJ2-1	15	-	TGTGCCAGCAGTGGAGGACTAGCGGTTTCCAATGAGCAGTTCTTC	CASSGGLAVSNEQFF
TRBD2	TRBV7-8	TRBJ2-1	15	-	TGTGCCAGCAGCCAAGCAGCGGGGGGCGTCAATGAGCAGTTCTTC	CASSQAAGGVNEQFF
TRBD2	TRBV4-2	TRBJ2-1	16	-	TGTGCCAGCAGCGCAGAGACTAGCGGGACATACAATGAGCAGTTCTTC	CASSAETSGTYNEQFF
-	TRBV27	TRBJ2-5	13	once	TGTGCCAGCAGTTTTTCCGACCAAGAGACCCAGTACTTC	CASSFSDQETQYF